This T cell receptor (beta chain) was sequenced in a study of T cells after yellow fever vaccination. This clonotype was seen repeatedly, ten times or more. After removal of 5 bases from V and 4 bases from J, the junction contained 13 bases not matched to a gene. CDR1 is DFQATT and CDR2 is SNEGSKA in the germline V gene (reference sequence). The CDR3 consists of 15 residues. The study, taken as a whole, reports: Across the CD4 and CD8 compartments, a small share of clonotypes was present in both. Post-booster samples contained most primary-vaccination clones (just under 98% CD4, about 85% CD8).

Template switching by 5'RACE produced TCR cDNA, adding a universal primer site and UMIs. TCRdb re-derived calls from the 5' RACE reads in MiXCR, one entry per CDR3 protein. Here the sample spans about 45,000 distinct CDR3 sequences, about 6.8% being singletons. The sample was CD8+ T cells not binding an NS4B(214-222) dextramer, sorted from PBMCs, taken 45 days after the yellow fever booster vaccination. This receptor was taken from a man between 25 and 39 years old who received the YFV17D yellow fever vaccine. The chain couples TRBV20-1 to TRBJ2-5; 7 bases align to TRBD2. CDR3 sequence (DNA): TGCAGTGCTTCGGGGGACTACCTTCGGGGAGAGACCCAGTACTTC. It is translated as CSASGDYLRGETQYF.